Each of the 6 T cell receptor beta chains below was sequenced from the same sample in a study of T cell responses to AZD1222 COVID-19 vaccine. The data were produced by immunoSEQ multiplex PCR, yet TCRdb's version contains in-frame clones alone and is incomplete. The data contain 100,000 to 150,000 clones, 90% of them singletons. Sample: peripheral blood, taken on day 0 of AZD1222 vaccination. The origin of the receptors is an adult in good health.

Concerning this clone itself: The sample holds other DNA sequences that translate to the same CDR3. J is TRBJ2-2 and V is TRBV7-9, with TRBD2 as a possible D gene (7 bases). The V gene lost 0 bases and the J gene lost 8 bases, with 10 bases spanning the gap. The CDR3 is 14 amino acids. Germline V gene data show CDR1 as SEHNR and CDR2 as FQNEAQ (reference sequence). CDR3 sequence reads: CASSLAGGPGELFF. CDR3 nucleotides: TGTGCCAGCAGCTTAGCCGGGGGGCCAGGGGAGCTGTTTTTT.

This chain uses TRBV5-1 with TRBJ1-2; the match to TRBD1 covers 7 bases. This CDR3 contains 14 residues. Germline CDR1 and CDR2: SGHRS and YFSETQ. V shed 4 bases, J shed 4 bases, and the junction held 7 bases outside the gene matches. The CDR3, as DNA: TGCGCCAGCAGCCCCCGGGACAGCTTCTATGGCTACACCTTC. Translated, it gives CASSPRDSFYGYTF.

This chain connects TRBV10-3 to TRBJ2-3, with TRBD1 matching 9 bases. Germline lookup yields CDR1 ENHRY and CDR2 SYGVKD. The V gene end was trimmed by 5 bases and the J gene end by 1 base; junction bases not matched to a gene: 13. This CDR3 region has 18 residues. The CDR3 nucleotides read TGTGCCATCAGTCTTTCCGGGACAGGGTTGTCGGGCACAGATACGCAGTATTTT. This encodes CAISLSGTGLSGTDTQYF.

The V and J genes are TRBV5-6 and TRBJ1-6; D ambiguous. This CDR3 region has 16 residues. V lost 0 bases and J lost 2, with 9 bases in between. The germline CDR1 and CDR2 sequences are SGHDT and YYEEEE. The CDR3 reads CASSLEAGAYNSPLHF. CDR3 nucleotides: TGTGCCAGCAGCTTGGAAGCAGGAGCCTATAATTCACCCCTCCACTTT.

The chain carries TRBV6-5 and TRBJ2-2; tentatively, D is TRBD1 (5 bases). Deletions cut 0 bases from V and 7 bases from J, with 6 bases between. Germline CDR1 MNHEY, CDR2 SVGAGI. This CDR3 spans 13 amino acids. The CDR3 sequence: CASSYSDSGELFF. As DNA, the CDR3 is TGTGCCAGCAGTTACTCCGACAGCGGGGAGCTGTTTTTT.

This chain links TRBV30 with TRBJ1-5; no firm D call. The CDR3 spans 18 residues. Trimming removed 2 bases from V and 0 bases from J, with 20 bases in between. From germline, CDR1 is GTSNPN and CDR2 SVGIG (reference sequence). The CDR3 sequence is CAWSLRAGRNYSNQPQHF. In nucleotides, the CDR3 is TGTGCCTGGAGTCTCCGGGCAGGTCGAAACTATAGCAATCAGCCCCAGCATTTT.